Sequencing of this T cell receptor (beta chain) was carried out in a study of T cell changes during pregnancy in multiple sclerosis. Profiled with immunoSEQ multiplex PCR; TCRdb holds only in-frame clones, not every one. Of 33,000 or so clones listed, roughly nine tenths were seen once; the top ten hold 11%. This CDR3 spans 16 amino acids. V dropped 2 bases and J dropped 6; count of bases not matched to a gene: 13. Germline CDR1 MGHRA, CDR2 YSYEKL. The receptor was isolated from a female donor with multiple sclerosis, enrolled in a pregnancy study. The rearrangement uses TRBV4-1 and TRBJ2-7; TRBD2 matches 7 bases. The sample here was CD8+ T cells from peripheral blood mononuclear cells, taken in the third trimester of pregnancy. The CDR3 loop is CASSQLPLRGTAEQYF. The CDR3 bases are TGCGCCAGCAGCCAACTCCCACTGCGGGGGACGGCCGAGCAGTACTTC.